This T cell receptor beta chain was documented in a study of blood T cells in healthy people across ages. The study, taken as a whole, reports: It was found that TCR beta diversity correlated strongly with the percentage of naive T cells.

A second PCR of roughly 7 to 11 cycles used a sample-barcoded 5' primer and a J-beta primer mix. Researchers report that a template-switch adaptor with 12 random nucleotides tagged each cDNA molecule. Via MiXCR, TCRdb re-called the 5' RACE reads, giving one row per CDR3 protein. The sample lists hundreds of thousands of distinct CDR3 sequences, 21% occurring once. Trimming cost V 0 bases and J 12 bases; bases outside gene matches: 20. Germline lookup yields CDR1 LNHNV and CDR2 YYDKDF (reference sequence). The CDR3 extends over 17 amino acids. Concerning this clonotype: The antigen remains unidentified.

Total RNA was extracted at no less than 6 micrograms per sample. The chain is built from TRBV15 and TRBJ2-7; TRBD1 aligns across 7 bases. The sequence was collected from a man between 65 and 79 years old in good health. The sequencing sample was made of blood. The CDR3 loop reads CATSRDYQSGQVPATYF. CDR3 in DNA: TGTGCCACCAGCAGAGATTACCAATCTGGACAGGTCCCCGCGACGTACTTC.